This is a list of T cell receptor beta chains from one sample in a study of cytomegalovirus exposure and HLA in healthy donors. Method: immunoSEQ multiplex PCR; TCRdb's copy keeps in-frame clones and lacks some. The profile shows some 180,000 clones, around 80% of them singletons. Sequencing was performed on PBMCs. The receptors derive from a girl aged 5 to 17 in good health and CMV-seropositive. Each CDR3 is given with its conserved first and last residue. The D gene is left open where the match is weak. Rows may omit the clone size; those that give it use once, few, many or a size class.

>TRBV5-4|-|TRBD2|TRBJ2-1
TGTGCCAGCAGCTTGTGGGGACTAGCATCAGATGAGCAGTTCTTC
CASSLWGLASDEQFF
>TRBV7-9|once|-|TRBJ1-5
TGTGCCAGCAGCCTGGACTTCAATCAGCCCCAGCATTTT
CASSLDFNQPQHF
>TRBV30|-|TRBD2|TRBJ2-7
TGTGCCTGGAGTGCCGGACACATGGGGACTAGCGGGAGGACCTACGAGCAGTACTTC
CAWSAGHMGTSGRTYEQYF
>TRBV29-1|-|-|TRBJ1-2
TGCAGCGCCGACAACCTACAGAACTATGGCTACACCTTC
CSADNLQNYGYTF
>TRBV15|-|TRBD1|TRBJ2-7
TGTGCCACCAGCAGGGATGGACAGGGGAAGTTCTTC
CATSRDGQGKFF
>TRBV7-6|-|TRBD1|TRBJ1-4
TGTGCCAGCAGTCAATTTCTGGGACAGGCTGGTCCTGAAAAACTGTTTTTT
CASSQFLGQAGPEKLFF
>TRBV6-5|-|TRBD2|TRBJ2-5
TGTGCCAGCAGTCCCACTAGCGGGAAGGGGGAGACCCAGTACTTC
CASSPTSGKGETQYF
>TRBV11-2|-|TRBD1|TRBJ2-7
TGTGCCAGCAGCCTGCCGGGACAGAACTCCTACGAGCAGTACTTC
CASSLPGQNSYEQYF
>TRBV7-9|-|TRBD1|TRBJ1-2
TGTGCCAGCAGCTTAGAACAGGGGGCTACTTATTATGGCTACACCTTC
CASSLEQGATYYGYTF
>TRBV5-1|few|-|TRBJ1-2
TGCGCCAGCAGCTCCGGACACTCCTATGGCTACACCTTC
CASSSGHSYGYTF
>TRBV4-1|-|TRBD1|TRBJ2-3
TGCGCCAGCAGCCTTGCGGACAGGACCACTAGCACAGATACGCAGTATTTT
CASSLADRTTSTDTQYF
>TRBV10-2|-|TRBD1|TRBJ2-7
TGCGCCAGCAGTGGCGGACAGGCCGAGTACTTC
CASSGGQAEYF
>TRBV7-8|-|-|TRBJ1-3
TGTGCCAGCAGCCTGCGGCAGGGTAGCTCTGGAAACACCATATATTTT
CASSLRQGSSGNTIYF
>TRBV7-3|-|-|TRBJ1-1
TGTGCCAGCAGTCTCGACAGGACGAACACTGAAGCTTTCTTT
CASSLDRTNTEAFF
>TRBV7-2|-|-|TRBJ1-5
TGTGCCAGCAGACTACAGGTCGTCAGCAATCAGCCCCAGCATTTT
CASRLQVVSNQPQHF
>TRBV19|-|TRBD1|TRBJ1-1
TGTGCCAGTAGTATAGCTCCGACAGGGCGGAACACTGAAGCTTTCTTT
CASSIAPTGRNTEAFF
>TRBV4-1|-|-|TRBJ1-3
TGCGCCAGCAGCTCCAGCTCTGGAAACACCATATATTTT
CASSSSSGNTIYF
>TRBV5-5|-|TRBD1|TRBJ2-7
TGTGCCAGCAGCTCAGGGACAGGGGGCGCGAAGGGCTACGAGCAGTACTTC
CASSSGTGGAKGYEQYF
>TRBV5-1|-|TRBD2|TRBJ2-1
TGCGCCAGCAGCTTGGTTGCTAGCGGGATGTCCTACAATGAGCAGTTCTTC
CASSLVASGMSYNEQFF
>TRBV25-1|few|TRBD1|TRBJ1-1
TGTGCCAGCACAAGACAGGGAACGAGCACTGAAGCTTTCTTT
CASTRQGTSTEAFF
>TRBV18|-|TRBD2|TRBJ2-3
TGTGCCAGCTCACCGACTAGCGGAGCTAGCACAGATACGCAGTATTTT
CASSPTSGASTDTQYF